The clone carrying this T cell receptor beta chain has just one count. Its matching antigen is unknown. The junction departs from germline at one end; a sequencing error may be responsible. Arm-PCR of CDR3 regions and iRepertoire HTBI primers were used to build TCR beta libraries. TCRdb independently ran MiXCR on the multiplex PCR reads; one entry per CDR3 protein. This table holds a few hundred thousand distinct CDR3 sequences, 20% to 25% found once. Germline CDR1 SGHVS, CDR2 FQNEAQ. This CDR3 spans 16 amino acids. The entry originates in a study of regulatory T cells in long-lasting Graves disease. Study details: The term persistent Graves' disease signified upward of 5 years on antithyroid drugs with positive TSH receptor antibodies.

Time point of the sample: persistent/refractory GD, antithyroid drugs over 5 years with positive TRAb. TCR sequences were obtained from RNA taken from PBMCs. Study-wide points: Patients whose Graves' disease persisted exhibited lower TCR diversity than those newly diagnosed. The study found TRBV28, TRBJ1-2 and TRBJ2-5 favored in persistent disease.

This specimen was peripheral blood mononuclear cells (PBMCs), taken when the disease was refractory, from a patient treated with antithyroid drugs. This chain connects TRBV7-8 to TRBJ2-5; D is ambiguous. The TCR was taken from a woman in her thirties or forties with Graves disease. The CDR3 sequence is CASSQDTAKYQETQYF. CDR3 DNA sequence: TGCGCCAGCAGCCAAGATACAGCAAAGTACCAAGAGACCCAGTACTTC.